This TCR beta chain is drawn from a study of shared T cell receptors in the human thymus (dated by TCRdb to 2020 to 2022). The study in broad terms: The study examined how self-reactive, shared T-cell receptor alpha chains are generated in the human thymus.

This clone has only a few counts. What antigen it recognizes has not been identified. One base away there is no much larger clone; base qualities are not given. Libraries were built with the immunoSEQ multiplex PCR assay. This is the immuneACCESS table as TCRdb keeps it, with only in-frame sequences that have V and J called. A part of the clones is gone; compared with another copy, unresolved V genes explain less than half, and the rest is unexplained. The sample table shows over 350,000 clones, and about 95% are seen once. Approximately 0.018% of the sample lies in the top ten. This TCR derives from a human donor. The sample comprised thymocytes.

The CDR3 here reads CASRKTRTGNNEQYF. The nucleotide sequence reads as follows: TGTGCCAGCAGAAAGACGCGGACAGGGAATAACGAGCAGTACTTC. The sequence joins TRBV28 to TRBJ2-7; 8 bases in the junction line up with TRBD1. There are 15 amino acids in the CDR3, from cysteine to phenylalanine inclusive. The DNA shown is the 45-base CDR3, in frame from base 1. V and J are trimmed by 6 bases and 5 bases, and the gene matches miss 12 bases of the junction. According to the germline V gene, CDR1 reads MDHEN and CDR2 reads SYDVKM. Extended through the reference TRBV28 and TRBJ2-7 proteins, this CDR3 yields the full variable domain: DVKVTQSSRYLVKRTGEKVFLECVQDMDHENMFWYRQDPGLGLRLIYFSYDVKMKEKGDIPEGYSVSREKKERFSLILESASTNQTSMYLCASRKTRTGNNEQYFGPGTRLTVT.